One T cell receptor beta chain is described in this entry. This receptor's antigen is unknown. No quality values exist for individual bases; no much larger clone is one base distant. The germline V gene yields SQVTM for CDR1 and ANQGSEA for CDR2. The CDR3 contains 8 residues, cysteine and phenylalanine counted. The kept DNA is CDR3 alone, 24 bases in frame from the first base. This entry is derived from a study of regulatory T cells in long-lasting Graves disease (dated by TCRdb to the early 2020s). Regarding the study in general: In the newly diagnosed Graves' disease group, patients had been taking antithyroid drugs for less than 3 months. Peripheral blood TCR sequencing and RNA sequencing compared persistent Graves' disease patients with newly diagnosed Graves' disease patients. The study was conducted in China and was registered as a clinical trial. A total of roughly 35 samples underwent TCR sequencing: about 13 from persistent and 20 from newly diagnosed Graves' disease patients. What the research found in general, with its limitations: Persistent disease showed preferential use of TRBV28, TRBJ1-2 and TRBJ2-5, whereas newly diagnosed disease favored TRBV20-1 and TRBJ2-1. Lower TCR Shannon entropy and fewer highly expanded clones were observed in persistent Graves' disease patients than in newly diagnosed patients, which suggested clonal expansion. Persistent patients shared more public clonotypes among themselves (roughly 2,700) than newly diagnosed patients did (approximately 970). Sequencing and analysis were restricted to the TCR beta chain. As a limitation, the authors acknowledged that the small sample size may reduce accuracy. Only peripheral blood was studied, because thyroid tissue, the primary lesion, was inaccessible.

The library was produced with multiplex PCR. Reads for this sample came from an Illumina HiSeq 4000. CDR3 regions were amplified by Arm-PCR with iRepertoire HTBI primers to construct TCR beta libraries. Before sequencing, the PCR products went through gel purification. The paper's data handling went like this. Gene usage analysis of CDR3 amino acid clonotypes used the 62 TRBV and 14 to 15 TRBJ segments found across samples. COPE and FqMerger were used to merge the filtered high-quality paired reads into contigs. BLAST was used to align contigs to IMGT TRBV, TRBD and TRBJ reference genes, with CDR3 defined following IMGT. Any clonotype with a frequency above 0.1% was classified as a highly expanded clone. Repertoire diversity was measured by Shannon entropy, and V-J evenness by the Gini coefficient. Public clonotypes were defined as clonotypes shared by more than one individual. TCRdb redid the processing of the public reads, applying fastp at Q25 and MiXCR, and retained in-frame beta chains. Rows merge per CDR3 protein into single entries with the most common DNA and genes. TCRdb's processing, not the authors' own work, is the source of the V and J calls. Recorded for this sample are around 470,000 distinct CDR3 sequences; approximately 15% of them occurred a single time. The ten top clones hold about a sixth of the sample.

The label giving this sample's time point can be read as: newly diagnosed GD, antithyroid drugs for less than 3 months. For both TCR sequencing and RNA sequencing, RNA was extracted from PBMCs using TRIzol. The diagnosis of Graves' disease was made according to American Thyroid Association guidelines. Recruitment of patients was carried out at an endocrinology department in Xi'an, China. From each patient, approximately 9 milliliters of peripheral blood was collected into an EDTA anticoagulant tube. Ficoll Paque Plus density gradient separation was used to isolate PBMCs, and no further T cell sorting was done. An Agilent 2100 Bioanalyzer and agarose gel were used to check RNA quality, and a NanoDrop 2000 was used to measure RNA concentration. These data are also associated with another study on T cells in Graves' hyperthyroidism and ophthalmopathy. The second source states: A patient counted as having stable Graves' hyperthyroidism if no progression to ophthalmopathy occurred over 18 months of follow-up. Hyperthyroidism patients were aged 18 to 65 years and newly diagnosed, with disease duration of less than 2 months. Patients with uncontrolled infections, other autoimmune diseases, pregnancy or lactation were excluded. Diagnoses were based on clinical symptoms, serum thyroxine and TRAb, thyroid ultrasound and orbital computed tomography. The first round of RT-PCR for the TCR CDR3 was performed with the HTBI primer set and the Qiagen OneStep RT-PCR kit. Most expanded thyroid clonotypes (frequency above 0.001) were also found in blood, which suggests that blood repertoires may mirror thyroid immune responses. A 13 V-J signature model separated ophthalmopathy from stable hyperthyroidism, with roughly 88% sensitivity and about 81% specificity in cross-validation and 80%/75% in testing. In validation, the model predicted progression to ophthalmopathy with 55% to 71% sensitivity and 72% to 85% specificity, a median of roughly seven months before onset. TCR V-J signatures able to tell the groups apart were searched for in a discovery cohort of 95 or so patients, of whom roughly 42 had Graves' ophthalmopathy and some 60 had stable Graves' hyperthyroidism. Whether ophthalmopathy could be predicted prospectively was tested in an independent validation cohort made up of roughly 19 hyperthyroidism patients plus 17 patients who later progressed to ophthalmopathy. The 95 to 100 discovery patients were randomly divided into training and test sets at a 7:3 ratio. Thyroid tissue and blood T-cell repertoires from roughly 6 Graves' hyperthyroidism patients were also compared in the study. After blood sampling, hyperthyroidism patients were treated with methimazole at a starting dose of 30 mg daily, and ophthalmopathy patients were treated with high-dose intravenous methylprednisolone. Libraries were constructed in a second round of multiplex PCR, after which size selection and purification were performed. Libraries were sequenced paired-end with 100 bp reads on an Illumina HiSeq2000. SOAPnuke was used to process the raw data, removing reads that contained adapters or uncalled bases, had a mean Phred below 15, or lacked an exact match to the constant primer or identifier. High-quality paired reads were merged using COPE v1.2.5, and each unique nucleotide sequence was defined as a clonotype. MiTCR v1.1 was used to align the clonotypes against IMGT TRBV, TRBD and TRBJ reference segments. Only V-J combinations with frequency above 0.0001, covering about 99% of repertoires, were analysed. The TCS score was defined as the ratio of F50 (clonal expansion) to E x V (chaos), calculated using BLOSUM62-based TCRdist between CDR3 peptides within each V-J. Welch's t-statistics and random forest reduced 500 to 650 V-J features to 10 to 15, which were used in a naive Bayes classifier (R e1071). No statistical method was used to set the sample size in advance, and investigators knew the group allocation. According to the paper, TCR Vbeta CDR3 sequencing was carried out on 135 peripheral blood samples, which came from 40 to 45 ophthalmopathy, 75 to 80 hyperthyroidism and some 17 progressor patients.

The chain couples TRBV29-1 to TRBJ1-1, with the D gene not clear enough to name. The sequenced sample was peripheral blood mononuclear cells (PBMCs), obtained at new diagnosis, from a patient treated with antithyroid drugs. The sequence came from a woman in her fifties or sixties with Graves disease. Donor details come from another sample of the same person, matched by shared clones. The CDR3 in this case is CTYSAAFF. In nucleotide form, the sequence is TGCACCTACTCGGCCGCTTTCTTT.